Below, 32 T cell receptor beta chains from the same sample are listed, as sequenced in a study of cytomegalovirus exposure and HLA in healthy donors. PCR employed 60 Vbeta and 13 Jbeta primers. The data were produced by immunoSEQ multiplex PCR, yet TCRdb's version contains in-frame clones alone and is incomplete. The data contain about 140,000 clones, approximately 76% of them singletons. Sequenced: PBMCs. These receptors were obtained from a man between 35 and 55 years old in good health and CMV-seronegative.

The V gene is TRBV21-1, the J gene TRBJ1-1; the table's TRBD1 call for D was not verified on the DNA. TRBV21-1 is a recognized pseudogene. This CDR3 is 14 amino acids long. The CDR3 region has the DNA TGTGCCAGCAGCCCACCGGACAGGAGGGTTGAAGCTTTCTTT. The encoded protein is CASSPPDRRVEAFF.

The chain joins TRBV5-4 to TRBJ2-7; TRBD2 matches 9 bases. Germline V CDR1 and CDR2: SGHNT, YYREEE (reference sequence). The CDR3 sequence is 15 residues long. V lost 3 bases and J lost 6; bases outside the gene matches: 10. The CDR3 DNA follows: TGTGCCAGCAGCTCGACCGGGACTAGCTCGGTCGAGCAGTACTTC. As protein: CASSSTGTSSVEQYF.

The V gene is TRBV15, the J gene TRBJ2-1; 10 nucleotides align to TRBD2. Germline V gene sequence: CDR1 LNHNV, CDR2 YYDKDF (reference sequence). The ends lost 5 bases at V and 4 bases at J; junction bases unmatched: 8. This CDR3 comprises 16 residues. The CDR3 DNA is TGTGCCACCAGCGCCACGACTAGCGGGTATTACAATGAGCAGTTCTTC. The encoded protein is CATSATTSGYYNEQFF.

The rearrangement uses TRBV5-6 and TRBJ1-1, with TRBD1 identical over 12 bases. This CDR3 contains 16 residues. CDR1 and CDR2 from the germline V gene are SGHDT and YYEEEE. Trimming at V came to 4 bases and at J to 2 bases, leaving 6 bases not matched to a gene. The CDR3 bases are TGTGCCAGCAGCCCCCGGGACAGGGGGCGTAACACTGAAGCTTTCTTT. It encodes CASSPRDRGRNTEAFF.

The V gene is TRBV16, the J gene TRBJ1-1; a weak D match, TRBD1 (6 bases). The CDR3 covers 15 residues. Germline CDR1 and CDR2: KGHSY and FQNENV. Trimming pared 7 bases from V and 3 bases from J, leaving 18 bases between. The DNA of the CDR3 is TGTGCCAGCAAAGTCGTCAGGGGAACTGACACTGAAGCTTTCTTT. Amino acid sequence: CASKVVRGTDTEAFF.

This rearrangement joins TRBV4-1 to TRBJ1-1, with 7 bases that match TRBD1. The germline gives CDR1 MGHRA, CDR2 YSYEKL. The CDR3 runs to 16 residues. V trimming: 0 bases; J trimming: 8 bases; junction bases outside the gene matches: 12. This chain's CDR3 is CASSQDLSRGFKEAFF. CDR3 nucleotides: TGCGCCAGCAGCCAAGATCTCTCCAGGGGGTTTAAAGAAGCTTTCTTT.

The chain combines TRBV27 with TRBJ1-2, with 7 nucleotides matching TRBD1. CDR1 and CDR2 (germline): MNHEY, SMNVEV (reference sequence). V dropped 8 bases and J dropped 0; count of bases not matched to a gene: 12. The CDR3 consists of 16 residues. The DNA for the CDR3 is TGTGCCAGCCCTGGGACAGCGCTTCTAGCTAACTATGGCTACACCTTC. Encoded protein: CASPGTALLANYGYTF.

The chain carries TRBV7-9 and TRBJ1-6, with D unclear. The CDR3 runs to 16 residues. CDR1 SEHNR and CDR2 FQNEAQ come from the germline V gene (reference sequence). The ends were cut back, 1 base at V and 10 bases at J, with 17 bases in the middle. The CDR3 sequence is CASSLGAIRINSPLHF. The CDR3 region has the DNA TGTGCCAGCAGCTTAGGGGCCATAAGGATAAACTCACCCCTCCACTTT.

V and J are TRBV30 and TRBJ1-2; D might be TRBD1 (6 bases). CDR1 and CDR2 (germline): GTSNPN, SVGIG (reference sequence). With 0 bases removed from V and 3 bases from J, the gap between germline ends came to 8 bases. The CDR3 is 13 residues long. The CDR3 loop is CAWSVGQYYGYTF. CDR3 in DNA: TGTGCCTGGAGTGTTGGACAGTACTATGGCTACACCTTC.

In this sample, this clone turned up a few times. V is TRBV29-1 and J is TRBJ2-3; D gene uncertain. The CDR3 totals 14 residues. Trimming took off 1 base at V and 6 bases at J, with 14 bases between the two ends. CDR1 is SQVTM and CDR2 is ANQGSEA in the germline V gene. CDR3 nucleotides: TGCAGCGTTGAAGGTGGAGAAGTTCGGGATACGCAGTATTTT. Translation gives CSVEGGEVRDTQYF.

V is TRBV6-5 and J is TRBJ2-6; D may be TRBD1 (6 bases). The CDR3 totals 16 residues. V lost 3 bases and J lost 0, with 9 bases in between. Germline lookup yields CDR1 MNHEY and CDR2 SVGAGI. CDR3 region: CASSYGQFSGANVLTF. CDR3 in DNA: TGTGCCAGCAGTTATGGACAGTTCTCTGGGGCCAACGTCCTGACTTTC.

This chain uses TRBV29-1 with TRBJ2-1; D ambiguous. The V gene lost 7 bases and the J gene lost 7 bases, with 8 bases spanning the gap. The CDR3 runs to 10 residues. Germline V lookup: CDR1 SQVTM, CDR2 ANQGSEA. For the CDR3, the DNA is TGCAGCGCAGAGGAGAATGAGCAGTTCTTC. It translates to CSAEENEQFF.

This clone was seen a few times. V is TRBV7-9 and J is TRBJ1-2; 8 nucleotides match TRBD1. Germline CDR1 SEHNR, CDR2 FQNEAQ (reference sequence). J lost 4 bases, V lost 5 bases, and 6 bases had no gene match. CDR3 length: 14 residues. CDR3 coding DNA: TGTGCCAGCAGCACTGGACAGGGTACCTATGGCTACACCTTC. Its translation: CASSTGQGTYGYTF.

The chain is built from TRBV4-3 and TRBJ2-5; 8 bases are a match to TRBD2. The DNA end is more similar to TRBJ2-7, so the J call may be wrong. The CDR3 runs 15 residues. CDR1 and CDR2 from the germline V gene are LGHNA and YSLEER. The CDR3 nucleotides are TGCGCCAGCAGCCAAGACGGAGCGGGGGCAGACGAGCAGTACTTC. It yields the protein CASSQDGAGADEQYF.

The sample holds a few counts of this clone. This chain links TRBV27 with TRBJ1-4; tentatively, D is TRBD1 (6 bases). Per the germline V gene, CDR1 is MNHEY and CDR2 is SMNVEV (reference sequence). V lost 8 bases, J lost 4 bases, and 20 bases lay in between. This CDR3 is 16 amino acids long. CDR3 nucleotide sequence: TGTGCCAGCTCTTCCGGGGGGGGGCCTGTTAATGAAAAACTGTTTTTT. Amino acid sequence: CASSSGGGPVNEKLFF.

This sequence joins TRBV28 and TRBJ2-7; 14 nucleotides align to TRBD2. This CDR3 has 18 residues. The germline V gene has CDR1 MDHEN and CDR2 SYDVKM. The trim removed 1 base at V and 4 bases at J, leaving 9 bases unmatched. The CDR3 coding sequence is TGTGCCAGCAGTTTATATTTGGGACTAGCGGGAGTCAATTACGAGCAGTACTTC. It specifies CASSLYLGLAGVNYEQYF. Looking up the rest from reference TRBV28 and TRBJ2-7 gives the full variable domain: DVKVTQSSRYLVKRTGEKVFLECVQDMDHENMFWYRQDPGLGLRLIYFSYDVKMKEKGDIPEGYSVSREKKERFSLILESASTNQTSMYLCASSLYLGLAGVNYEQYFGPGTRLTVT.

The chain uses TRBV30 and TRBJ1-3; D gene unclear. This CDR3 has 13 residues. V shed 0 bases and J shed 2 bases, with 5 bases lying between them. Germline-derived CDR1 and CDR2 are GTSNPN and SVGIG (reference sequence). The DNA for the CDR3 is TGTGCCTGGAGTGTAACAGCTGGAAACACCATATATTTT. It translates to CAWSVTAGNTIYF.

The gene calls are TRBV5-4 and TRBJ2-3, with TRBD1 matching 7 bases. J gave up 2 bases and V 3 bases, and 6 bases lay outside the gene matches. The CDR3 is 15 amino acids. In germline, CDR1 is SGHNT, CDR2 YYREEE (reference sequence). CDR3 residues: CASSWGTEATDTQYF. CDR3 sequence (DNA): TGTGCCAGCAGCTGGGGGACAGAAGCCACAGATACGCAGTATTTT.

Worth noting for this clone: A junction end diverges from the germline sequence, so it may reflect a read error. The CDR3, as DNA: TGTGCCAGCGGTATGGATAGGACAATCAGCTCTGGGGCCAACGGCCTGACTTTC. Translating it yields CASGMDRTISSGANGLTF. This chain links TRBV2 with TRBJ2-6; D perhaps matches TRBD1 (5 bases). The germline CDR1 and CDR2 sequences are SNHLY and FYNNEI. The CDR3 covers 18 residues.

This sequence joins TRBV28 and TRBJ2-1, with 7 bases aligning to TRBD2. Germline trimming cut 3 bases from V and 0 bases from J; bases unmatched to any gene: 2. The CDR3 is 15 amino acids. CDR1 MDHEN and CDR2 SYDVKM come from the germline V gene. CDR3 nucleotide sequence: TGTGCCAGCAGTTTTCGGGGGGTCTCCTACAATGAGCAGTTCTTC. Amino acids: CASSFRGVSYNEQFF.

This clone was recorded a few times. The chain is built from TRBV6-1 and TRBJ1-5; a possible D gene is TRBD1 (5 bases). CDR3 length: 13 residues. CDR1 and CDR2 (germline): MNHNS, SASEGT. V gave up 6 bases and J gave up 6 bases, with 12 bases separating them. CDR3 protein: CASRGGAFQPQHF. The CDR3 bases are TGTGCCAGCAGGGGAGGGGCTTTTCAGCCCCAGCATTTT.

The chain has TRBV5-6 and TRBJ2-5; D might be TRBD1 (6 bases). Germline-derived CDR1 and CDR2 are SGHDT and YYEEEE. V was trimmed by 0 bases and J by 4 bases, leaving 10 bases between them. The CDR3 contains 14 residues. In DNA, the CDR3 is TGTGCCAGCAGCTTGGGAGGGGGATTAGAGACCCAGTACTTC. Translating it yields CASSLGGGLETQYF.

The chain joins TRBV19 to TRBJ1-2, with D perhaps TRBD1 (5 bases). Germline CDR1 LNHDA, CDR2 SQIVND (reference sequence). V lost 5 bases and J 4 bases, leaving 17 bases between the germline ends. The CDR3 extends over 15 amino acids. Here the CDR3 DNA reads TGTGCCAGTAGTGTCGCATTGACAGCAGCCTATGGCTACACCTTC. This gives the protein CASSVALTAAYGYTF.

This chain connects TRBV6-5 to TRBJ2-1, with D possibly being TRBD2 (5 bases). The CDR3 covers 13 residues. Germline V gene sequence: CDR1 MNHEY, CDR2 SVGAGI. V was trimmed by 6 bases and J by 2 bases, leaving 8 bases between them. The CDR3 DNA reads TGTGCCAGCAGCTCCGGGACCTACAATGAGCAGTTCTTC. It specifies CASSSGTYNEQFF.

J is TRBJ2-1 and V is TRBV5-1; TRBD2 aligns across 8 bases. Trimming removed 1 base from V and 7 bases from J; junction bases left unmatched: 7. CDR1 and CDR2 (germline): SGHRS, YFSETQ. CDR3 length equals 15 residues. CDR3 nucleotides: TGCGCCAGCAGCTTGCCCACCGGGACTAGTAATGAGCAGTTCTTC. As protein: CASSLPTGTSNEQFF.

The J gene is TRBJ2-5, the V gene TRBV29-1, with TRBD1 matching 8 bases. Germline CDR1 and CDR2: SQVTM and ANQGSEA. The CDR3 runs 12 residues. The V and J ends lost 3 bases and 3 bases, in that order; junction bases with no gene match: 0. CDR3 residues: CSVETGEETQYF. In nucleotides, the CDR3 is TGCAGCGTTGAGACAGGGGAAGAGACCCAGTACTTC.

This rearrangement joins TRBV10-3 to TRBJ1-4; 7 bases match TRBD1. The CDR3 has 12 amino acids. The V segment lost 10 bases and the J segment 6 bases; nucleotides outside the gene matches: 5. Germline loops: CDR1 ENHRY, CDR2 SYGVKD. CDR3 sequence (DNA): TGTGCCACCAGACAGGGTGATGAAAAACTGTTTTTT. Its protein is CATRQGDEKLFF.

This clone was recorded once. V usage is TRBV19 and J usage is TRBJ1-5; D ambiguous. The germline V gene encodes CDR1 LNHDA and CDR2 SQIVND (reference sequence). The germline V and J ends were trimmed by 6 bases and 0 bases, with 6 bases remaining between them. The CDR3 extends over 13 amino acids. CDR3: CASSDNSNQPQHF. DNA for the CDR3: TGTGCCAGTAGCGACAATAGCAATCAGCCCCAGCATTTT.

The gene calls are TRBV4-3 and TRBJ1-6; the D is unclear. Trimming cost V 0 bases and J 8 bases, with 5 bases left between them. The CDR3 contains 13 residues. Germline V gene lookup returns CDR1 LGHNA and CDR2 YSLEER. DNA for the CDR3: TGCGCCAGCAGCCAAGATCGCGATTCACCCCTCCACTTT. Its translation is CASSQDRDSPLHF.

V usage is TRBV5-5 and J usage is TRBJ2-3, with TRBD1 matching 9 bases. The CDR3 loop spans 14 amino acids. The trim removed 4 bases at V and 6 bases at J, leaving 6 bases unmatched. The germline gives CDR1 SGHKS, CDR2 YYEKEE (reference sequence). The CDR3 sequence is CASSAVQGADTQYF. CDR3 in DNA: TGTGCCAGCAGCGCAGTACAGGGGGCGGATACGCAGTATTTT.

Comments on this clone: Other DNA sequences of this sample code for an identical CDR3. The V call is TRBV5-6, the J call TRBJ1-1; unclear D gene. With 0 bases removed from V and 1 base from J, the gap between germline ends came to 7 bases. The germline gives CDR1 SGHDT, CDR2 YYEEEE. The CDR3 contains 14 residues. CDR3 DNA sequence: TGTGCCAGCAGCTTGGGCCAGGCGAACACTGAAGCTTTCTTT. It is translated as CASSLGQANTEAFF.

J is TRBJ1-1 and V is TRBV5-1, with a tentative D call TRBD1 (5 bases). Germline loops: CDR1 SGHRS, CDR2 YFSETQ. The CDR3 has 18 residues. Deletions cut 3 bases from V and 0 bases from J, with 21 bases between. For the CDR3, the DNA is TGCGCCAGCAGCTCCGGAGGGAGGGGTGGAGATATGAACACTGAAGCTTTCTTT. Amino acids: CASSSGGRGGDMNTEAFF. Based on the CDR3 plus reference TRBV5-1 and TRBJ1-1, the full variable domain is KAGVTQTPRYLIKTRGQQVTLSCSPISGHRSVSWYQQTPGQGLQFLFEYFSETQRNKGNFPGRFSGRQFSNSRSEMNVSTLELGDSALYLCASSSGGRGGDMNTEAFFGQGTRLTVV.